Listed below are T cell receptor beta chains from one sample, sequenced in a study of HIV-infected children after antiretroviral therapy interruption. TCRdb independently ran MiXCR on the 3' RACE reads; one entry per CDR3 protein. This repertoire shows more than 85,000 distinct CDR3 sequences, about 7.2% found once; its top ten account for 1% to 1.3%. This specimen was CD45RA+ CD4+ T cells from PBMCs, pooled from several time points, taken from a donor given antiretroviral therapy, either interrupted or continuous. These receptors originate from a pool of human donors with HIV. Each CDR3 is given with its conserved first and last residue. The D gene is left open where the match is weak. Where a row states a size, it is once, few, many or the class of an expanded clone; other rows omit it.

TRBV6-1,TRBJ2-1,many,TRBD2,CASNRLAGVRNEQFF,TGTGCCAGCAATCGCCTAGCGGGAGTAAGAAATGAGCAGTTCTTC
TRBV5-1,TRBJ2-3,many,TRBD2,CASSSSGTGTDTQYF,TGCGCCAGCAGCTCTAGCGGGACGGGCACAGATACGCAGTATTTT
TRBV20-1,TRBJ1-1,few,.,CSAITGVNTEAFF,TGCAGTGCTATAACAGGAGTGAACACTGAAGCTTTCTTT
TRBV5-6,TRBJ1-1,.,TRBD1,CASSSFDRGGTEAFF,TGTGCCAGCAGCTCCTTTGACAGGGGAGGGACTGAAGCTTTCTTT
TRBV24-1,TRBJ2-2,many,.,CATSDPGPTGELFF,TGTGCCACCAGTGATCCCGGACCGACCGGGGAGCTGTTTTTT
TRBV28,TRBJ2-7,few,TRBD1,CASSSGTGAGEQYF,TGTGCCAGCAGTTCCGGGACAGGGGCCGGGGAGCAGTACTTC
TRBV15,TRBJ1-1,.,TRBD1,CATSRGQGTEAFF,TGTGCCACCAGCAGGGGACAGGGGACTGAAGCTTTCTTT
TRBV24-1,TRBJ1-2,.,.,CATSSGARGYTF,TGTGCCACCAGTTCGGGGGCTCGAGGCTACACCTTC
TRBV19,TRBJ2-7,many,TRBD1,CASSRPGQGLYEQYF,TGTGCCAGTAGTCGACCGGGACAGGGACTCTACGAGCAGTACTTC
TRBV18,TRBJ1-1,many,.,CASSQGEGTEAFF,TGTGCCAGCTCACAAGGTGAGGGGACTGAAGCTTTCTTT
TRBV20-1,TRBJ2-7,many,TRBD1,CSARDRQGMSYEQYF,TGCAGTGCTAGAGACCGACAGGGGATGTCCTACGAGCAGTACTTC
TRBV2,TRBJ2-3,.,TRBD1,CASLPEQGGFQYF,TGTGCCAGCTTACCGGAACAGGGGGGTTTTCAGTATTTT
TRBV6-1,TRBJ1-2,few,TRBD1,CASSESHGQGVYGYTF,TGTGCCAGCAGTGAATCCCATGGACAGGGGGTCTATGGCTACACCTTC